Sequencing of this TCR beta chain was carried out in a study of PD-1 blockade in classical Hodgkin lymphoma. Study findings and constraints: With CD4+ cells, TCR diversity rose significantly by C4D1, but not with CD8+ cells. Lower baseline TCR diversity marked trial partial responders and progressors.

In this sample, this clone turned up a few times. Its matching antigen is unknown. Generated by immunoSEQ multiplex PCR, the TCRdb table keeps only in-frame clones and is missing some. This table has some 90,000 clones, more than 70% appearing once. In germline, CDR1 is SQVTM, CDR2 ANQGSEA. CDR3 length equals 19 residues. V lost 0 bases to trimming and J lost 3 bases; unmatched junction nucleotides: 17. As for time point: cycle 4 day 1 (C4D1), after about 6 weeks of nivolumab. Each patient experienced a relapse that followed autologous stem cell transplantation, and brentuximab vedotin exposure varied.

The chain employs TRBV29-1 and TRBJ2-1; 7 bases fit TRBD2. This specimen was peripheral blood mononuclear cells (PBMCs), taken before the fourth cycle of nivolumab. This TCR came from a human donor with classical Hodgkin lymphoma. CDR3 sequence (DNA): TGCAGCGTTGAAGAGGGGTGGCGGGAGTTCCCCCCCTTCTACAATGAGCAGTTCTTC. This translates into CSVEEGWREFPPFYNEQFF.